These T cell receptor beta chains were read from a single sample in a study of radiotherapy plus CTLA-4 blockade in lung cancer. The data were produced by immunoSEQ multiplex PCR, yet TCRdb's version contains in-frame clones alone and is incomplete. The profile covers 40,000 to 45,000 clones, with roughly three quarters appearing a single time and roughly 2.6% taken by the ten largest. Sequences were derived from peripheral blood, sampled from a patient treated with radiotherapy plus ipilimumab. The receptors derive from a human donor with non-small cell lung cancer whose response to radiotherapy plus ipilimumab could not be evaluated. The conserved cysteine and the conserved F or W are not part of the CDR3 here. Not all rows give a size; the values are once, few, many and, for expanded clones, a class.

j_gene | abundance | v_gene | CDR3aa
TRBJ2-5 | NA | TRBV18 | ASSPQPGPVGTQY
TRBJ2-7 | NA | TRBV4-3 | ASSQGGGRMGEQY
TRBJ2-5 | few | TRBV27 | ASSRESKETQY
TRBJ2-3 | NA | TRBV6-1 | ASSEVGVAAGADTQY
TRBJ2-1 | NA | TRBV5-1 | ASSLASGSSYNEQF
TRBJ1-1 | once | TRBV11-3 | ASRSRDRGLEDTEAF
TRBJ1-3 | NA | TRBV5-4 | ASSPARTGDGTIY
TRBJ1-5 | NA | TRBV4-2 | ASSQVEQNNQPQH
TRBJ2-4 | NA | TRBV20-1 | SAEPDIQY
TRBJ2-3 | NA | TRBV5-1 | ASSIGASTDTQY
TRBJ2-5 | NA | TRBV5-1 | ASSLMGGEETQY
TRBJ1-1 | few | TRBV5-1 | ASSSAGHGTEAF
TRBJ1-1 | NA | TRBV7-9 | ASSRGAVAF
TRBJ1-2 | NA | TRBV19 | ASSAWEVGVDYGYT
TRBJ1-2 | NA | TRBV30 | AWNSLRSYGYT
TRBJ2-1 | NA | TRBV18 | ASSPLSASGNEQF
TRBJ2-5 | NA | TRBV27 | ASSSTLGPRGLETQY
TRBJ2-7 | NA | TRBV5-1 | ASSSLAGSSYEQY
TRBJ1-2 | NA | TRBV4-1 | ASSQDGWASLGGYT
TRBJ2-1 | NA | TRBV23-1 | ASGLNRGTYNEQF
TRBJ2-3 | NA | TRBV19 | ASSRLATSTDTQY
TRBJ2-1 | once | TRBV4-3 | ASSQDFGGSYNEQF
TRBJ1-4 | NA | TRBV11-2 | ASSPVGGPTNEKLF